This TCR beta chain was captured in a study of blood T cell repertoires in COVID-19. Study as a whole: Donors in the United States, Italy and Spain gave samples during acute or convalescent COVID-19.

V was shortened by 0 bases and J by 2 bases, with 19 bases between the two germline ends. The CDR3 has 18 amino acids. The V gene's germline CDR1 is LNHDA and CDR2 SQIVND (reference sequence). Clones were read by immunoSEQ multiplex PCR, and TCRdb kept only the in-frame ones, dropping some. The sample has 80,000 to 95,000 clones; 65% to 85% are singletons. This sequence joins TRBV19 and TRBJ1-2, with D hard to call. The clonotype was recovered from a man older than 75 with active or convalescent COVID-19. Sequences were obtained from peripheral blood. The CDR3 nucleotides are TGTGCCAGTAGTATAGATCGGCGGGGTGGCAACCTAAACTATGGCTACACCTTC. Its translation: CASSIDRRGGNLNYGYTF.